This passage covers 9 T cell receptor beta chains from one sample sequenced in a study of T cell changes during pregnancy in multiple sclerosis. Data came from immunoSEQ multiplex PCR; TCRdb stores just in-frame clones and leaves some out. Here the sample spans about 130,000 clones, about 95% being singletons. The material was peripheral blood, obtained after pregnancy. These receptors originate from a female donor with multiple sclerosis, enrolled in a pregnancy study.

This clone has only a few counts. This chain links TRBV29-1 with TRBJ1-1, with D hard to call. The CDR3 runs 15 residues. The V and J ends lost 6 bases and 1 base respectively, with 18 bases between them. The germline V gene encodes CDR1 SQVTM and CDR2 ANQGSEA. The CDR3, as DNA: TGCAGCGTCGTTCCCACGGGAGGGTGGAACACTGAAGCTTTCTTT. This gives the protein CSVVPTGGWNTEAFF. The whole variable domain, filled in from reference TRBV29-1 and TRBJ1-1, reads SAVISQKPSRDICQRGTSLTIQCQVDSQVTMMFWYRQQPGQSLTLIATANQGSEATYESGFVIDKFPISRPNLTFSTLTVSNMSPEDSSIYLCSVVPTGGWNTEAFFGQGTRLTVV.

The rearrangement links TRBV27 to TRBJ2-1, with 7 bases matching TRBD1. The CDR3 runs 15 residues. Germline V gene data show CDR1 as MNHEY and CDR2 as SMNVEV (reference sequence). After removal of 3 bases from V and 8 bases from J, the junction contained 10 bases not matched to a gene. The CDR3 DNA reads as TGTGCCAGCAGTTTTCGACAGGGTCTTTTCGATGAGCAGTTCTTC. Encoded protein: CASSFRQGLFDEQFF.

The V and J genes are TRBV15 and TRBJ2-1; a weak D match, TRBD2 (6 bases). The V end was cut by 1 base, the J end by 7 bases, with 17 bases between. CDR3 length: 16 residues. Germline V gene lookup returns CDR1 LNHNV and CDR2 YYDKDF (reference sequence). The CDR3 DNA follows: TGTGCCACCAGCAGAGGGAATTTCGTTGCGGGAAATGAGCAGTTCTTC. Translation: CATSRGNFVAGNEQFF.

The chain combines TRBV27 with TRBJ2-2; TRBD2 agrees at 11 bases. Germline V gene sequence: CDR1 MNHEY, CDR2 SMNVEV (reference sequence). The CDR3 runs 14 residues. V lost 9 bases and J lost 7; bases outside the gene matches: 7. The CDR3 loop is CASRASGRSGELFF. The CDR3 DNA sequence: TGTGCCAGTCGGGCTAGCGGGAGGAGCGGGGAGCTGTTTTTT.

V and J are TRBV29-1 and TRBJ2-1, with TRBD2 matching 15 bases. The CDR3 has 17 amino acids. V shed 6 bases and J 1 base; nucleotides not matched to a gene: 7. The germline V gene encodes CDR1 SQVTM and CDR2 ANQGSEA. Here the CDR3 reads CSVEGLAGGASYNEQFF. For the CDR3, the DNA is TGCAGCGTAGAGGGACTAGCGGGAGGAGCATCCTACAATGAGCAGTTCTTC.

The DNA for the CDR3 is TGTGCCAGCAGACCCCCACAGCTCGAGAAAGGAAAACTGTTTTTT. Protein sequence: CASRPPQLEKGKLFF. The chain joins TRBV6-1 to TRBJ1-4; D call uncertain. With 6 bases removed from V and 10 bases from J, the gap between germline ends came to 21 bases. Germline assignment: CDR1 MNHNS and CDR2 SASEGT. The CDR3 runs to 15 residues.

The J gene is TRBJ2-1, the V gene TRBV5-1; 12 bases fit TRBD2. CDR1 is SGHRS, CDR2 YFSETQ, per germline. Trimming cost V 4 bases and J 7 bases; bases outside gene matches: 9. This CDR3 is 16 amino acids long. CDR3 DNA sequence: TGCGCCAGCAGCCCCCTGACTAGCGGGAGCCCGAATGAGCAGTTCTTC. Translation: CASSPLTSGSPNEQFF.

V and J are TRBV19 and TRBJ2-3, with D possibly matching TRBD1 (6 bases). Germline-derived CDR1 and CDR2 are LNHDA and SQIVND (reference sequence). V was clipped by 4 bases and J by 5 bases, with 13 bases between them. This CDR3 contains 14 residues. This CDR3 is CASSRGGRQDTQYF. The CDR3 DNA is TGTGCCAGTAGTAGAGGGGGTAGGCAAGATACGCAGTATTTT.

This rearrangement joins TRBV25-1 to TRBJ2-1, with 8 nucleotides matching TRBD2. The V and J ends lost 6 bases and 7 bases, in that order; junction bases with no gene match: 11. CDR3 size: 15 residues. CDR1 is MGHDK, CDR2 SYGVNS, per germline. The CDR3 DNA follows: TGTGCCAGCAGCCGCCCAGCGGGAGTTGAGAATGAGCAGTTCTTC. As protein: CASSRPAGVENEQFF.